This T cell receptor (beta chain) was obtained from a study of blood T cells in healthy people across ages (dated by TCRdb to 2015 to 2017). Regarding the study in general: In model experiments, template switching captured roughly one uniquely barcoded TCR beta cDNA molecule for every two T cells. Age-related changes in TCR beta repertoire diversity were measured in the study by deep sequencing normalized with unique cDNA molecular identifiers. Donors were grouped into four age groups: young (average roughly 17 years), middle-aged (over 35), aged (around 56) and long-lived (about 89). The study analyzed two additional independent replicas of 1 million unique cDNA reads from the same blood draw for two donors, one aged 18 to 29 and one aged 80 or older. Results and caveats for the whole study, not just this receptor: Observed TCR beta diversity correlated strongly with the percentage of naive T cells measured by flow cytometry. Bulk unsorted PBMC profiling prevented conclusive comparison of naive and antigen-experienced compartments. The long-lived group showed more naive CD4+ T cells, fewer expanded clones and increased TCR diversity than the aged group, suggesting age selection. Total diversity estimates from one million sequenced T cells were considered lower bounds and underestimates. As age increased, observed TCR beta diversity per million T cells dropped in a roughly linear way, and a significant reduction was already evident by age 40. Donor CMV infection status was unknown, potentially confounding age-related changes in expanded clonotypes.

Systemically healthy Caucasian individuals from Russia, 35 to 50 in total and aged about 6 to 100 years, were included as donors. Each donor gave approximately 9.4 milliliters of peripheral blood, drawn into EDTA-treated Vacutainer tubes. Ficoll-Paque density-gradient centrifugation was used to isolate PBMCs, with at least 6 million obtained per sample. Total RNA, at least 6 micrograms per sample, was extracted from PBMCs with Trizol reagent. For every donor, flow cytometry on a PBMC aliquot measured the percentage of naive CD45RAhigh/CD27high T cells. The protocol used for the library was 5' RACE. The instrument given in TCRdb is Illumina HiSeq 2500. A second PCR of about 7 to 12 cycles was performed with a sample-barcoded 5' primer and a J-beta primer mix. A template-switch 5' adaptor carrying 12 random nucleotides introduced a unique molecular identifier onto each TCR beta cDNA molecule. Each sample yielded at least 2.5 million CDR3-containing paired-end reads. The Mint cDNA synthesis kit, primed by a TRBC-specific oligonucleotide, was used to synthesize first-strand cDNA from all RNA. After uracil-DNA glycosylase treatment, a first 18-cycle PCR used universal primers M1SS and BC2_uni_R on all cDNA. In the source study's methods: For normalization, 1 million high-quality reads, each with a distinct molecular identifier, were randomly selected from each sample. Instead of being binned into consensus sequences, reads with shared molecular identifiers were discarded. MiTCR, run with a Q25 quality threshold and the strictest error-elimination algorithm, handled CDR3 identification, clonotype clustering and error correction. A nonparametric unseen species model with Euler transformation was used to estimate lower-bound total TCR beta diversity. TCRdb trimmed the raw reads at Q25, called clones with MiXCR and kept productive beta chains. Rows matching on CDR3 protein sequence are summarized as one entry with the most common DNA and genes. None of the V and J calls come from the authors' own analysis; TCRdb made them. The sample profile shows around 1,000,000 distinct CDR3 sequences; almost 25% of them were found once. The ten largest clones add up to around 0.75% of the sample.

With respect to this clonotype: It has no known antigen specificity. Base qualities were left out, and no much larger clone turns up one base away.

Trimming takes 5 bases from V and 4 bases from J, and the germline ends sit 18 bases apart. Including the terminal cysteine and phenylalanine, the CDR3 comprises 15 residues. Only the CDR3 region is kept as DNA, spanning 45 bases read in frame from base 1. From the germline V gene (reference sequence), CDR1 is SEHNR and CDR2 is FQNEAQ. These sequences were also reported in another study, on T cells of mothers and their children. The other study reports the following: Donors were nine systemically healthy Caucasian individuals: three mothers and their six children. cDNA synthesis consumed the entire amount of extracted RNA, loaded at approximately 1.4 ug RNA in each 15 ul reaction. Sample barcodes and 2-4 random nucleotides were added via the M1S primer in the second PCR. Over 9 million TCR beta CDR3 reads were obtained for each mother, and 2.5 million to 3 million reads were obtained for each child. Thymic selection similarly shapes TCR recombination output in related and unrelated pairs, with minor effect from inherited differences. Normalized repertoire overlap was always slightly but never significantly higher in related than unrelated mother-child pairs. No persistent microchimeric T cell clones were found, with a detection sensitivity of approximately 94 clones per million clonotypes. The study used deep NGS to compare TCR beta repertoires of mothers and children, seeking features distinguishing related mother-child pairs from unrelated individuals. On average, the children were approximately 11 +/- 4 years old, while the mothers were 40 +/- 4 years old. Libraries were sequenced on Illumina HiSeq 2000 with 100+100 nt paired-end reads after adapter ligation with NEBNext reagents. To prevent cross-contamination, the mother and child libraries were prepared a month apart and were sequenced in separate runs. Between about 500,000 and 2,100,000 distinct TCR beta clonotypes were identified per donor. Naive TCR beta clonotypes were estimated from low-frequency clonotypes matched to each donor's FACS-determined naive share, without sorting.

The source is a girl under 10 years old in good health. The sequenced sample was blood. Recombination linked TRBV7-9 to TRBJ2-7; the D gene assignment is ambiguous. The nucleotide sequence is given as TGTGCCAGCAGCACCCAGGTCCAGGCGCAGTACGAGCAGTACTTC. It specifies CASSTQVQAQYEQYF.